This T cell receptor (beta chain) was sequenced for a study of CXCR3-negative and CXCR3-positive naive CD8 T cells. Study-level results: CXCR3-expressing naive cells carried TRB CDR3s more hydrophobic than those of CXCR3-negative naive cells. Whereas both naive subsets had comparably high diversity, memory CD8+ cells had much lower diversity.

Triplicate sorts, around 300,000 cells apiece, were made for each CD8+ T cell subset. CD45RO-CCR7+CD27+CD95- characterized naive CD8+ T cells. UMI-labeled TRB cDNA libraries were prepared by 5' RACE. TCRdb reprocessed the 5' RACE reads and reports one entry per CDR3 protein, with no DNA. This sample's clone table lists over 100,000 distinct CDR3 sequences. About this clonotype: Its target is unknown.

In germline, CDR1 is SGHKS, CDR2 YYEKEE (reference sequence). The CDR3 spans 14 residues. Sequences were obtained from naive CXCR3- CD8+ T cells from blood. Subset: CD45RO-CCR7+CD27+CD95- naive CD8+ T cells lacking CXCR3 (TNR3-). The chain joins TRBV5-5 to TRBJ1-1. The clonotype originates from a human donor in good health. Some clones in this sample may be carry-over from other donors' samples. The CDR3: CASSFGQGNTEAFF.